These 28 T cell receptor beta chains share one sample of origin, sequenced in a study of blood T cell repertoires in COVID-19. Method: immunoSEQ multiplex PCR; TCRdb's copy keeps in-frame clones and lacks some. The data hold roughly 250,000 clones, with approximately 88% observed a single time. Sequencing was performed on PBMCs or T cells enriched from blood (not recorded which). The origin of the receptors is a woman between 40 and 50 years old with acute COVID-19.

The chain uses TRBV13 and TRBJ2-1; 9 nucleotides match TRBD2. V was clipped by 0 bases and J by 7 bases; unmatched bases: 4. The CDR3 has 15 residues. Germline lookup yields CDR1 PRHDT and CDR2 FYEKMQ (reference sequence). CDR3 loop: CASSLGTSGLNEQFF. The CDR3 coding sequence is TGTGCCAGCAGCTTAGGGACTAGCGGTTTAAATGAGCAGTTCTTC.

This chain links TRBV3-1 (or the pseudogene TRBV3-2) with TRBJ2-3, with TRBD2 matching over 8 bases. The V gene's germline CDR1 is LGHDT and CDR2 YNNKEL (reference sequence). The V segment lost 4 bases and the J segment 3 bases; nucleotides outside the gene matches: 6. The CDR3 has 15 residues. The CDR3 sequence: CASSPSGGGTDTQYF. In DNA form, the CDR3 reads TGTGCCAGCAGCCCTTCGGGGGGGGGTACAGATACGCAGTATTTT.

J is TRBJ2-1 and V is TRBV29-1, with TRBD2 identical over 13 bases. From germline, CDR1 is SQVTM and CDR2 ANQGSEA. The CDR3 has 16 amino acids. Trimming took 2 bases from V and 6 from J; bases not matched to a gene: 7. CDR3 amino acids: CSVEYSGLAGFNEQFF. In DNA, the CDR3 is TGCAGCGTTGAATATTCGGGACTAGCGGGATTCAATGAGCAGTTCTTC.

CDR3 sequence: CASSPSRGDGNTIYF. DNA for the CDR3: TGTGCCAGCTCACCATCCAGGGGAGACGGAAACACCATATATTTT. The chain employs TRBV18 and TRBJ1-3, with D perhaps matching TRBD1 (6 bases). Germline V gene sequence: CDR1 KGHSH, CDR2 LQKENI. Trimming pared 2 bases from V and 4 bases from J, leaving 12 bases between. The CDR3 is made up of 15 amino acids.

This chain uses TRBV12-3 or TRBV12-4 with TRBJ2-6, with 8 positions matching TRBD1. Losses at the gene ends were 5 bases for V and 11 bases for J; bases not matched to a gene: 5. The CDR3 extends over 13 amino acids. The CDR3 spells CASSRDRQDVLTF. The CDR3 DNA sequence: TGTGCCAGCAGTCGGGACAGGCAAGACGTCCTGACTTTC.

The chain employs TRBV11-3 and TRBJ2-2, with D possibly matching TRBD1 (6 bases). Germline CDR1 reads SGHNT; CDR2 reads YENEEA. V lost 4 bases, J lost 1 base, and 10 bases lay in between. This CDR3 region has 15 residues. The CDR3 reads CASSSGTKNTGELFF. The CDR3 region has the DNA TGTGCCAGCAGCTCCGGGACAAAGAACACCGGGGAGCTGTTTTTT.

J is TRBJ2-3 and V is TRBV18, with D unresolved. Germline-derived CDR1 and CDR2 are KGHSH and LQKENI. Trimming left V 2 bases short and J 5 bases short, with 11 bases between. This CDR3 has 14 amino acids. This CDR3 reads CASSPDQVKDTQYF. The CDR3, as DNA: TGTGCCAGCTCACCAGACCAGGTCAAAGATACGCAGTATTTT.

The chain links TRBV7-9 to TRBJ2-7, with 8 positions matching TRBD2. The CDR3 covers 15 residues. The trim removed 2 bases at V and 2 bases at J, leaving 5 bases unmatched. Looked up from germline, CDR1 is SEHNR and CDR2 is FQNEAQ (reference sequence). The chain's CDR3 is CASSLSLRGAYEQYV. CDR3 in DNA: TGTGCCAGCAGCTTATCTTTGCGGGGGGCCTACGAGCAGTACGTC.

This chain connects TRBV6-5 to TRBJ1-5; D gene ambiguous. There are 14 residues in the CDR3. Looked up from germline, CDR1 is MNHEY and CDR2 is SVGAGI. Trimming cost V 3 bases and J 5 bases, with 11 bases left between them. In DNA form, the CDR3 reads TGTGCCAGCAGTTATGTGGCAATTTATCAGCCCCAGCATTTT. Its translation is CASSYVAIYQPQHF.

The gene calls are TRBV5-1 and TRBJ1-5, with TRBD1 identical over 8 bases. Trimming removed 4 bases from V and 9 bases from J; junction bases left unmatched: 9. Germline V CDR1 and CDR2: SGHRS, YFSETQ. This CDR3 comprises 14 residues. The CDR3 here is CASSVGQGQGPQHF. DNA of the CDR3: TGCGCCAGCAGCGTCGGACAGGGTCAGGGGCCCCAGCATTTT.

This clone showed up just once. CDR3 coding DNA: TGCGCCAGCAGCTTGGAGGGACAGGGCAATGAGCAGTTCTTC. It specifies CASSLEGQGNEQFF. V is TRBV5-1 and J is TRBJ2-1, with 9 bases fitting TRBD1. From germline, CDR1 is SGHRS and CDR2 YFSETQ. This CDR3 is built from 14 residues. Trimming removed 0 bases from V and 6 bases from J; junction bases left unmatched: 1.

The chain recombines TRBV18 with TRBJ2-1; 9 nucleotides agree with TRBD2. Germline V gene data show CDR1 as KGHSH and CDR2 as LQKENI. V trimming: 5 bases; J trimming: 8 bases; junction bases outside the gene matches: 10. This CDR3 has 15 amino acids. This CDR3 reads CASSSLAGEVDEQFF. The CDR3 coding sequence is TGTGCCAGCTCAAGCTTAGCGGGAGAAGTCGATGAGCAGTTCTTC.

J is TRBJ1-5 and V is TRBV12-3 or TRBV12-4, with no clear D. The V and J ends lost 6 bases and 4 bases respectively, with 10 bases between them. The CDR3 is 13 amino acids. For the CDR3, the DNA is TGTGCCAGCAGGTACCGGGAAAATCAGCCCCAGCATTTT. Protein sequence: CASRYRENQPQHF.

The chain links TRBV27 to TRBJ1-2; D perhaps matches TRBD1 (6 bases). Germline-derived CDR1 and CDR2 are MNHEY and SMNVEV (reference sequence). This CDR3 region has 15 residues. The V and J ends lost 6 bases and 5 bases respectively, with 19 bases between them. This CDR3 reads CASRRGNRVKYGYTF. The CDR3 bases are TGTGCCAGCAGAAGAGGAAACAGGGTCAAATATGGCTACACCTTC.

This clone was observed a few times. The V gene is TRBV11-3, the J gene TRBJ2-1; weak D call: TRBD2 (5 bases). Germline CDR1 SGHNT, CDR2 YENEEA. Deletions cut 1 base from V and 2 bases from J, with 9 bases between. The CDR3 consists of 15 residues. The CDR3 sequence is CASSLAEGAYNEQFF. As DNA, the CDR3 is TGTGCCAGCAGCTTAGCAGAGGGTGCCTACAATGAGCAGTTCTTC.

The chain uses TRBV27 and TRBJ1-2; D gene ambiguous. The CDR3 runs to 14 residues. V lost 4 bases to trimming and J lost 1 base, with 10 bases between them. Germline CDR1 MNHEY, CDR2 SMNVEV (reference sequence). The DNA of the CDR3 is TGTGCCAGCAGTTCGTTTGCAGATAACTATGGCTACACCTTC. Its translation: CASSSFADNYGYTF.

V is TRBV3-1 (or the pseudogene TRBV3-2) and J is TRBJ1-1; D not resolved. The germline gives CDR1 LGHDT, CDR2 YNNKEL (reference sequence). CDR3 length: 13 residues. V was clipped by 1 base and J by 9 bases, with 12 bases between them. CDR3 loop: CASSQGGGYKAFF. The CDR3 nucleotides read TGTGCCAGCAGCCAAGGAGGAGGGTACAAAGCTTTCTTT.

This clone appeared a single time. One junction end does not reproduce the germline sequence, and a read error may be involved. The chain recombines TRBV7-7 with TRBJ2-3, with 7 bases fitting TRBD1. Germline V CDR1 and CDR2: SSHAT, FNYEAQ (reference sequence). This CDR3 comprises 13 residues. CDR3 residues: CASSRGTVDTQYF. The CDR3 coding sequence is TGTGCTAGCAGCCGAGGGACAGTAGATACGCAGTATTTT.

The V and J genes are TRBV12-5 and TRBJ2-5; 7 bases map to TRBD2. The V segment lost 1 base and the J segment 6 bases; nucleotides outside the gene matches: 11. Germline V gives CDR1 LGHNT, CDR2 FRNRAP. The CDR3 totals 16 residues. CDR3 in DNA: TGTGCTAGTGGTTTGGCCCGAACCGGGACTAACCAGACCCAGTACTTC. Encoded protein: CASGLARTGTNQTQYF.

The chain has TRBV4-3 and TRBJ1-4; D call uncertain. Looked up from germline, CDR1 is LGHNA and CDR2 is YSLEER. This CDR3 is built from 16 residues. V dropped 0 bases and J dropped 2 bases, with 10 bases sitting between them. This CDR3 reads CASSQDFGFTNEKLFF. The CDR3 bases are TGCGCCAGCAGCCAAGATTTCGGGTTTACTAATGAAAAACTGTTTTTT.

V usage is TRBV6-2 or TRBV6-3 and J usage is TRBJ1-5, with D perhaps matching TRBD1 (5 bases). In germline, CDR1 is MNHEY, CDR2 SVGEGT. The CDR3 runs 20 residues. The V gene lost 2 bases and the J gene lost 5 bases, with 28 bases spanning the gap. The CDR3 here is CASSYKVRRDSFTGYQPQHF. The CDR3 nucleotides read TGTGCCAGCAGTTACAAGGTCAGACGGGACTCTTTCACCGGGTATCAGCCCCAGCATTTT.

The chain joins TRBV7-2 to TRBJ2-5, with a weak D call TRBD1 (5 bases). V lost 4 bases and J 0 bases, leaving 15 bases between the germline ends. The CDR3 runs 16 residues. CDR1 is SGHTA and CDR2 is FQGNSA in the germline V gene. The CDR3 DNA reads as TGTGCCAGCAGCTCCCATACCGGCAGGGACCAAGAGACCCAGTACTTC. It is translated as CASSSHTGRDQETQYF.

This clone showed up just once. This chain links TRBV2 with TRBJ1-6; TRBD1 agrees at 7 bases. V shed 6 bases, J shed 0 bases, and the junction held 2 bases outside the gene matches. The CDR3 has 15 amino acids. From germline, CDR1 is SNHLY and CDR2 FYNNEI. CDR3 nucleotides: TGTGCCAGCAGAGGGGACAGCTCCTATAATTCACCCCTCCACTTT. Translating it yields CASRGDSSYNSPLHF.

The chain employs TRBV27 and TRBJ1-1; weak D call: TRBD1 (5 bases). The CDR3 contains 15 residues. The V and J ends lost 3 bases and 1 base respectively, with 12 bases between them. Germline assignment: CDR1 MNHEY and CDR2 SMNVEV (reference sequence). The CDR3 sequence: CASSLLVTGNTEAFF. CDR3 bases: TGTGCCAGCAGTTTGTTGGTTACAGGGAACACTGAAGCTTTCTTT.

The chain employs TRBV27 and TRBJ1-1, with 9 bases that match TRBD1. Germline CDR1 MNHEY, CDR2 SMNVEV (reference sequence). The CDR3 runs 14 residues. V dropped 3 bases and J dropped 4; count of bases not matched to a gene: 3. The chain's CDR3 is CASSLGQGFTEAFF. In DNA form, the CDR3 reads TGTGCCAGCAGTTTGGGACAGGGATTCACTGAAGCTTTCTTT.

The chain is built from TRBV6-1 and TRBJ2-5; a possible D gene is TRBD2 (5 bases). Per germline, CDR1 MNHNS and CDR2 SASEGT. CDR3 length: 16 residues. Trimming took off 2 bases at V and 1 base at J, with 14 bases between the two ends. CDR3: CASSETGEWVQETQYF. In DNA form, the CDR3 reads TGTGCCAGCAGTGAAACCGGGGAGTGGGTCCAAGAGACCCAGTACTTC.

This chain connects TRBV18 to TRBJ1-6; the match to TRBD1 covers 7 bases. The CDR3 is 14 amino acids. Losses at the gene ends were 4 bases for V and 6 bases for J; bases not matched to a gene: 3. Germline V gene data show CDR1 as KGHSH and CDR2 as LQKENI. CDR3 residues: CASSQGQVNSPLHF. The CDR3 DNA reads TGTGCCAGCTCACAAGGACAGGTTAATTCACCCCTCCACTTT.

The chain has TRBV4-3 and TRBJ2-2, with TRBD2 identical over 9 bases. The CDR3 contains 17 residues. The ends lost 4 bases at V and 4 bases at J; junction bases unmatched: 10. CDR1 is LGHNA, CDR2 YSLEER, per germline. The CDR3 here is CASSPLISGRSTGELFF. The DNA for the CDR3 is TGCGCCAGCAGCCCCTTAATTAGCGGGAGAAGCACCGGGGAGCTGTTTTTT.